These T cell receptor beta chains were read from a single sample in a study of cytomegalovirus exposure and HLA in healthy donors. Profiled with immunoSEQ multiplex PCR; TCRdb holds only in-frame clones, not every one. The repertoire holds tens of thousands of clones, with approximately 72% as singletons. The material sequenced was PBMCs. The receptors were sampled from a woman aged 35 to 49 in good health and CMV-seronegative. Each CDR3 is given with its conserved first and last residue. Each record gives: clone size, V gene, D gene, J gene, CDR3 protein, CDR3 DNA. The D gene is left open where the match is weak. Rows may omit the clone size; those that give it use once, few, many or a size class.

>-|TRBV5-4|-|TRBJ2-3
CASSLREYSTDTQYF
TGTGCCAGCAGCTTGAGGGAGTATAGCACAGATACGCAGTATTTT
>few|TRBV6-6|-|TRBJ2-7
CASSLTRYEQYF
TGTGCCAGCAGCCTGACTCGTTACGAGCAGTACTTC
>-|TRBV7-2|TRBD1|TRBJ1-1
CASSPSRGTEAFF
TGTGCCAGCAGCCCATCCAGGGGGACTGAAGCTTTCTTT
>once|TRBV6-6|-|TRBJ1-2
CASSYRQEYYGYTF
TGTGCCAGCAGTTACCGACAGGAATACTATGGCTACACCTTC
>-|TRBV29-1|TRBD2|TRBJ2-7
CSVETGGSYEQYF
TGCAGCGTTGAAACGGGAGGGTCCTACGAGCAGTACTTC
>-|TRBV6-6|TRBD2|TRBJ2-7
CASSPSGSVGEQYF
TGTGCCAGCAGTCCTAGCGGGAGTGTGGGCGAGCAGTACTTC
>-|TRBV30|-|TRBJ1-3
CAWSGLEGNVNTIYF
TGTGCCTGGAGTGGGTTAGAGGGTAATGTCAACACCATATATTTT
>-|TRBV7-9|TRBD2|TRBJ2-1
CASSLGTSWHYNEQFF
TGTGCCAGCAGCTTAGGGACTAGTTGGCATTACAATGAGCAGTTCTTC
>-|TRBV4-1|TRBD2|TRBJ2-7
CASSQVAGPSYEQYF
TGCGCCAGCAGCCAAGTAGCGGGGCCCTCCTACGAGCAGTACTTC
>-|TRBV9|TRBD2|TRBJ2-3
CASSVFHSGLAGSGDTQYF
TGTGCCAGCAGCGTTTTTCATTCGGGACTAGCGGGATCTGGAGATACGCAGTATTTT
>-|TRBV5-6|TRBD1|TRBJ2-1
CASSRDRGYNEQFF
TGTGCCAGCAGCCGGGACAGGGGCTACAATGAGCAGTTCTTC
>-|TRBV19|-|TRBJ1-2
CASSEGVEGGYTF
TGTGCCAGTAGTGAGGGAGTGGAGGGTGGCTACACCTTC
>-|TRBV5-8|-|TRBJ1-2
CASSPQQGGGYGYTF
TGTGCCAGCAGCCCCCAACAGGGTGGAGGCTATGGCTACACCTTC
>-|TRBV9|TRBD2|TRBJ2-1
CASSVTSGRAKYNEQFF
TGTGCCAGCAGCGTGACTAGCGGGAGGGCCAAGTACAATGAGCAGTTCTTC
>-|TRBV28|-|TRBJ1-3
CASSFWASSSGNTIYF
TGTGCCAGCAGTTTTTGGGCCTCGAGCTCTGGAAACACCATATATTTT
>-|TRBV2|TRBD1|TRBJ2-5
CASSLRQGEETQYF
TGTGCCAGCAGTCTCCGACAGGGTGAAGAGACCCAGTACTTC
>-|TRBV7-6|-|TRBJ2-7
CASSKQVGAGYEQYF
TGTGCCAGCAGCAAGCAAGTAGGGGCAGGCTACGAGCAGTACTTC
>-|TRBV28|-|TRBJ2-1
CASSLTGYNEQFF
TGTGCCAGCAGTTTAACGGGGTACAATGAGCAGTTCTTC
>-|TRBV6-1|-|TRBJ1-2
CASSESRANNYGYTF
TGTGCCAGCAGTGAATCCAGGGCCAATAACTATGGCTACACCTTC
>-|TRBV9|TRBD2|TRBJ2-1
CASSGSGTTLDNEQFF
TGTGCCAGCAGCGGATCCGGGACTACCCTAGACAATGAGCAGTTCTTC
>-|TRBV19|TRBD2|TRBJ2-3
CASSIGTSGSTDTQYF
TGTGCCAGTAGTATAGGGACTAGCGGGAGTACAGATACGCAGTATTTT
>few|TRBV30|-|TRBJ1-3
CAWRQGTIYF
TGTGCCTGGAGGCAGGGGACCATATATTTT
>-|TRBV6-5|-|TRBJ1-1
CASSYFRDTEAFF
TGTGCCAGCAGTTACTTCAGGGACACTGAAGCTTTCTTT
>-|TRBV27|TRBD2|TRBJ2-3
CASSFSIAGRGTDTQYF
TGTGCCAGCAGTTTTTCAATAGCGGGACGGGGAACAGATACGCAGTATTTT
>once|TRBV7-9|TRBD2|TRBJ2-1
CASSPPGGVGQFF
TGTGCCAGCAGCCCCCCCGGGGGGGTTGGACAGTTCTTC
>once|TRBV30|-|TRBJ2-7
CAWSVGGLRSYEQYF
TGTGCCTGGAGTGTAGGGGGTCTTAGATCCTACGAGCAGTACTTC
>-|TRBV27|TRBD2|TRBJ2-6
CASTTLTGGGTGANVLTF
TGTGCCAGCACTACATTAACGGGAGGGGGAACTGGGGCCAACGTCCTGACTTTC
>-|TRBV7-2|-|TRBJ1-1
CASSLKQMNTEAFF
TGTGCCAGCAGCTTAAAACAGATGAACACTGAAGCTTTCTTT